A single sample is the source of the 5 T cell receptor beta chains below, sequenced in a study of metastatic and nonmetastatic thyroid tumors. All patients reached thyroid surgery having received no treatment beforehand. TCRdb re-called the PCR reads via MiXCR. This table has around 8,000 clones, more than 20% appearing once. The sequencing sample was made of tumor tissue. The receptors here all came from a female donor with papillary thyroid cancer or a benign thyroid nodule (not recorded which). Some clones in this sample may be carry-over from other donors' samples.

In this sample, this clone turned up many times. V is TRBV3-1 and J is TRBJ2-7; 7 bases map to TRBD2. Germline CDR1 is LGHDT and CDR2 is YNNKEL (reference sequence). The CDR3 contains 14 residues. J was trimmed by 0 bases and V by 4 bases; bases with no gene match: 3. The CDR3 region has the DNA TGTGCCAGCAGCCCCCGGACTAGCTCCTACGAGCAGTACTTC. Its protein is CASSPRTSSYEQYF.

V is TRBV7-7 and J is TRBJ2-1, with 13 positions matching TRBD2. Looked up from germline, CDR1 is SSHAT and CDR2 is FNYEAQ (reference sequence). The CDR3 is made up of 15 amino acids. Trimming at V came to 5 bases and at J to 8 bases, leaving 6 bases not matched to a gene. DNA for the CDR3: TGTGCCAGCAGCCCCGGGACTAGCGGGAATGATGAGCAGTTCTTC. Amino acids: CASSPGTSGNDEQFF.

This clone occurred a few times. The V call is TRBV6-1, the J call TRBJ1-6, with 8 bases lining up with TRBD1. Per germline, CDR1 MNHNS and CDR2 SASEGT. J was trimmed by 7 bases and V by 2 bases; bases with no gene match: 4. The CDR3 totals 15 residues. As DNA, the CDR3 is TGTGCCAGCAGTGAAATCCAGGGGGCGAATTCACCCCTCCACTTT. This codes for CASSEIQGANSPLHF.

This clone was observed many times. The chain combines TRBV7-9 with TRBJ1-2, with a tentative D call TRBD1 (5 bases). This CDR3 is built from 15 residues. Trimming stripped 8 bases from V and 0 bases from J, with 16 bases between. Germline V CDR1 and CDR2: SEHNR, FQNEAQ (reference sequence). The CDR3 DNA follows: TGTGCCAGCCAACCCAGGGTTCGGGCTAACTATGGCTACACCTTC. Translating it yields CASQPRVRANYGYTF.

By its share, this clone is medium-sized. The rearrangement joins TRBV20-1 to TRBJ2-3, with 9 bases identical to TRBD2. The V and J ends lost 8 bases and 4 bases, in that order; junction bases with no gene match: 10. Germline-derived CDR1 and CDR2 are DFQATT and SNEGSKA (reference sequence). CDR3 length equals 14 residues. The CDR3 here is CSPSAGGNADTQYF. The CDR3 DNA follows: TGCAGTCCTTCGGCGGGAGGGAACGCAGATACGCAGTATTTT.